This T cell receptor (beta chain) was recovered during a study of blood T cells in healthy people across ages. Study-level results: Aged donors had fewer naive CD4+ cells and lower diversity than long-lived donors.

This clonotype was seen many times. What it binds is not known. For the second PCR, which ran for about 7 to 11 cycles, a sample-barcoded 5' primer and a J-beta primer mix were used. TCRdb processed the 5' RACE reads anew with MiXCR; each CDR3 protein has one entry. The sample has 650,000 to 800,000 distinct CDR3 sequences, under 55% seen once. V was cut by 2 bases and J by 2 bases, with 9 bases left in between. This CDR3 contains 14 residues. Germline CDR1 is MGHRA and CDR2 is YSYEKL. The specimen was blood. This chain joins TRBV4-1 and TRBJ1-2; no clear D. This TCR came from a man in his 60s in good health. This CDR3 reads CASSQPILNYGYTF. In nucleotides, the CDR3 is TGCGCCAGCAGCCAACCGATATTAAACTATGGCTACACCTTC.